The 19 T cell receptor beta chains given below trace back to one sample, sequenced in a study of blood T cell repertoires in COVID-19. Assay used: immunoSEQ multiplex PCR; TCRdb lists only in-frame clones, some missing. The table records around 200,000 clones, 81% of them present only once. The specimen sequenced was PBMCs or T cells enriched from blood (not recorded which). The receptors were sampled from a man aged 35-49 years who had recovered from COVID-19.

V usage is TRBV10-1 and J usage is TRBJ2-5; 8 nucleotides match TRBD2. This CDR3 spans 15 amino acids. After removal of 5 bases from V and 4 bases from J, the junction contained 9 bases not matched to a gene. From germline, CDR1 is WNHNN and CDR2 SYGVQD (reference sequence). As DNA, the CDR3 is TGCGCCAGCAGTCCGGGACTAGTTTTCGGAGAGACCCAGTACTTC. It yields the protein CASSPGLVFGETQYF.

The CDR3 loop is CASSLSGVEQFF. The CDR3 DNA reads TGTGCCAGCAGCCTAAGCGGGGTAGAGCAGTTCTTC. This chain connects TRBV4-2 to TRBJ2-1, with 7 bases aligning to TRBD2. The CDR3 has 12 amino acids. V dropped 4 bases and J dropped 10; count of bases not matched to a gene: 4. From germline, CDR1 is LGHNA and CDR2 YNFKEQ.

The rearrangement joins TRBV27 to TRBJ1-5, with D possibly matching TRBD1 (6 bases). CDR3 length: 13 residues. Germline V lookup: CDR1 MNHEY, CDR2 SMNVEV (reference sequence). With 3 bases removed from V and 9 bases from J, the gap between germline ends came to 12 bases. The CDR3 DNA reads as TGTGCCAGCAGTTTGGGGGCTTGGCGGCCCCAGCATTTT. Translation: CASSLGAWRPQHF.

The rearrangement joins TRBV24-1 to TRBJ2-3; TRBD2 matches 12 bases. This CDR3 comprises 16 residues. V trimming: 5 bases; J trimming: 2 bases; junction bases outside the gene matches: 4. Germline V gene lookup returns CDR1 KGHDR and CDR2 SFDVKD. CDR3 nucleotide sequence: TGTGCCACCAGTGGTTGGACTAGCGGGGCCACAGATACGCAGTATTTT. Its protein is CATSGWTSGATDTQYF.

The chain couples TRBV6-5 to TRBJ1-1; D possibly corresponds to TRBD1 (5 bases). Deletions cut 7 bases from V and 4 bases from J, with 13 bases between. This CDR3 comprises 13 residues. The germline V gene has CDR1 MNHEY and CDR2 SVGAGI. CDR3 sequence (DNA): TGTGCCAGCATCGTGCCAGGGTCCACTGAAGCTTTCTTT. Translation gives CASIVPGSTEAFF.

The chain carries TRBV5-6 and TRBJ1-3; possible D gene TRBD1, 6 bases. V shed 0 bases and J shed 8 bases, with 15 bases lying between them. In germline, CDR1 is SGHDT, CDR2 YYEEEE. This CDR3 is 15 amino acids long. CDR3 in amino acids: CASSLVGGYEDTIYF. CDR3 sequence (DNA): TGTGCCAGCAGCTTGGTTGGGGGCTATGAGGACACCATATATTTT.

The V gene is TRBV3-1 (or the pseudogene TRBV3-2), the J gene TRBJ2-7; 7 bases are shared with TRBD2. The CDR3 extends over 16 amino acids. J was trimmed by 2 bases and V by 1 base; bases with no gene match: 8. The germline V gene has CDR1 LGHDT and CDR2 YNNKEL (reference sequence). CDR3 nucleotide sequence: TGTGCCAGCAGCCAAGTGTTAGCGGGTGTTGCCTACGAGCAGTACTTC. Its protein is CASSQVLAGVAYEQYF.

This sequence joins TRBV6-5 and TRBJ2-1, with 9 bases lining up with TRBD2. From germline, CDR1 is MNHEY and CDR2 SVGAGI. Germline trimming cut 1 base from V and 8 bases from J; bases unmatched to any gene: 9. There are 16 residues in the CDR3. This chain's CDR3 is CASSYFTGTSIHEQFF. DNA of the CDR3: TGTGCCAGCAGTTACTTCACCGGGACTAGCATCCATGAGCAGTTCTTC.

The CDR3 region has the DNA TGTGCCAGCAGACAGCCAGGGAGGGGAAATTCACCCCTCCACTTT. Protein sequence: CASRQPGRGNSPLHF. The V and J genes are TRBV11-2 and TRBJ1-6; D may be TRBD1 (5 bases). V lost 6 bases, J lost 7 bases, and 16 bases lay in between. This CDR3 contains 15 residues. The germline V gene has CDR1 SGHAT and CDR2 FQNNGV.

The genes are TRBV6-2 or TRBV6-3 and TRBJ1-2, with TRBD1 identical over 9 bases. Germline V gene sequence: CDR1 MNHEY, CDR2 SVGEGT. V lost 6 bases to trimming and J lost 8 bases; unmatched junction nucleotides: 7. There are 13 residues in the CDR3. DNA of the CDR3: TGTGCCAGCAGCCAGACAGGGGGGTTCGGCTACACCTTC. It is translated as CASSQTGGFGYTF.

The chain uses TRBV11-2 and TRBJ1-2, with TRBD1 matching over 10 bases. Losses at the gene ends were 3 bases for V and 7 bases for J; bases not matched to a gene: 2. The length of the CDR3 is 13 residues. Germline assignment: CDR1 SGHAT and CDR2 FQNNGV. The CDR3 DNA follows: TGTGCCAGCAGCTTCGGACAGGGGGTTGGCTACACCTTC. Its translation is CASSFGQGVGYTF.

The V gene is TRBV10-2, the J gene TRBJ1-1; possibly TRBD1 for D (5 bases). Germline V gene sequence: CDR1 WSHSY, CDR2 SAAADI. The V gene lost 4 bases and the J gene lost 3 bases, with 6 bases spanning the gap. The CDR3 extends over 12 amino acids. The CDR3, as DNA: TGCGCCAGCAGTGTAGGGGACACTGAAGCTTTCTTT. It codes for CASSVGDTEAFF.

This chain joins TRBV28 and TRBJ2-7; 15 bases align to TRBD2. Per the germline V gene, CDR1 is MDHEN and CDR2 is SYDVKM. CDR3 size: 19 residues. The V segment lost 8 bases and the J segment 7 bases; nucleotides outside the gene matches: 21. CDR3 protein: CASHQPGLWTSGRAGEQYF. In DNA form, the CDR3 reads TGTGCCAGCCACCAACCGGGACTTTGGACTAGCGGGAGGGCGGGAGAGCAGTACTTC.

This clone was seen repeatedly, ten times or more. The chain couples TRBV29-1 to TRBJ1-2, with 8 bases lining up with TRBD1. The CDR3 runs 16 residues. The V segment lost 7 bases and the J segment 2 bases; nucleotides outside the gene matches: 15. Germline CDR1 is SQVTM and CDR2 is ANQGSEA. CDR3 sequence: CSAPRGGQAGNYGYTF. The CDR3 bases are TGCAGCGCTCCGAGGGGGGGACAGGCGGGAAACTATGGCTACACCTTC.

This chain links TRBV1 with TRBJ1-2. TRBV1 constitutes a pseudogene. CDR3 length: 17 residues. In DNA form, the CDR3 reads TGCACCAGCAGCCAAGATCGGGTGAGGCGATCTAACTATGGCTACACCTTC. Residues: CTSSQDRVRRSNYGYTF.

The chain couples TRBV5-1 to TRBJ1-1; 8 positions match TRBD1. The CDR3 consists of 14 residues. The germline CDR1 and CDR2 sequences are SGHRS and YFSETQ. V trimming: 0 bases; J trimming: 6 bases; junction bases outside the gene matches: 4. In DNA, the CDR3 is TGCGCCAGCAGCTTGGATCCAGGGGGCTCTGAAGCTTTCTTT. It translates to CASSLDPGGSEAFF.

CDR3 coding DNA: TGTGCCAGCTCACCCTCGAGGCCAAGCACCGGGGAGCTGTTTTTT. It encodes CASSPSRPSTGELFF. The V call is TRBV18, the J call TRBJ2-2; D is uncertain. The CDR3 contains 15 residues. The germline V gene has CDR1 KGHSH and CDR2 LQKENI. Trimming took 3 bases from V and 4 from J, leaving 12 bases between them.

The chain couples TRBV27 to TRBJ2-1; 11 bases map to TRBD1. The CDR3 totals 15 residues. Germline assignment: CDR1 MNHEY and CDR2 SMNVEV (reference sequence). The V segment lost 4 bases and the J segment 5 bases; nucleotides outside the gene matches: 4. The CDR3 is CASSSPGQGDNEQFF. The CDR3 bases are TGTGCCAGCAGTTCACCGGGACAGGGGGACAATGAGCAGTTCTTC.

This sequence joins TRBV4-1 and TRBJ1-2; D call uncertain. The CDR3 extends over 13 amino acids. Trimming shortened V by 1 base and J by 8 bases, and 11 bases separated the two germline ends. The germline V gene encodes CDR1 MGHRA and CDR2 YSYEKL. The CDR3 DNA follows: TGCGCCAGCAGCCAAGTCGTACTAGGAGGCTACACCTTC. Encoded protein: CASSQVVLGGYTF.